This entry lists 31 T cell receptor beta chains sequenced from one sample in a study of T cell responses to AZD1222 COVID-19 vaccine. Method: immunoSEQ multiplex PCR; TCRdb's copy keeps in-frame clones and lacks some. The data show 75,000 to 100,000 clones, with about 85% seen just once and 13% held by the top ten. The source was peripheral blood, collected on day 0 of AZD1222 vaccination. The receptors here all came from an adult in good health.

The V and J genes are TRBV7-9 and TRBJ1-3, with D possibly TRBD1 on 5 matching bases. The germline CDR1 and CDR2 sequences are SEHNR and FQNEAQ (reference sequence). V lost 5 bases, J lost 0 bases, and 14 bases lay in between. CDR3 length equals 16 residues. Here the CDR3 DNA reads TGTGCCAGCAGCACCTCGACAGCCCTCTCTGGAAACACCATATATTTT. It translates to CASSTSTALSGNTIYF.

The rearrangement joins TRBV7-2 to TRBJ1-2, with 8 bases lining up with TRBD1. Germline values: CDR1 SGHTA, CDR2 FQGNSA. Trimming removed 5 bases from V and 8 bases from J; junction bases left unmatched: 10. This CDR3 is 14 amino acids long. CDR3 nucleotides: TGTGCCAGCAGCCGTAGCCAGGGGGCCCCCGGCTACACCTTC. It specifies CASSRSQGAPGYTF.

The chain is built from TRBV9 and TRBJ1-1; tentative D call: TRBD1 (6 bases). Trimming took 0 bases from V and 6 from J, leaving 15 bases between them. The CDR3 sequence is 15 residues long. Germline V gene lookup returns CDR1 SGDLS and CDR2 YYNGEE. Written as DNA, the CDR3 is TGTGCCAGCAGCGTAGGAGCTGGGGGCCTCCCTGAAGCTTTCTTT. Translating gives CASSVGAGGLPEAFF.

This clone has only one observation. The gene calls are TRBV4-3 and TRBJ1-4; tentatively, D is TRBD1 (6 bases). V lost 1 base, J lost 5 bases, and 14 bases lay in between. Germline V gene data show CDR1 as LGHNA and CDR2 as YSLEER. The CDR3 is made up of 16 amino acids. CDR3 loop: CASSQGTGWGNEKLFF. The DNA of the CDR3 is TGCGCCAGCAGCCAAGGTACAGGGTGGGGGAATGAAAAACTGTTTTTT.

The J gene is TRBJ1-5, the V gene TRBV6-5, with D tentatively TRBD1 (6 bases). The CDR3 spans 13 residues. Trimming removed 7 bases from V and 11 bases from J, with 18 bases in between. In germline, CDR1 is MNHEY, CDR2 SVGAGI. CDR3 protein: CASKTGLLLTQHF. CDR3 bases: TGTGCCAGCAAGACAGGCCTGCTTTTGACCCAGCATTTT.

The chain is built from TRBV28 and TRBJ2-5; D is undetermined. V lost 3 bases and J lost 10, with 15 bases in between. The CDR3 spans 13 residues. The germline V gene encodes CDR1 MDHEN and CDR2 SYDVKM. The DNA of the CDR3 is TGTGCCAGCAGTTTGCCCGACCCCGTGCGCCAGTACTTC. This codes for CASSLPDPVRQYF.

The chain couples TRBV4-1 to TRBJ1-1; tentatively, D is TRBD1 (6 bases). V was shortened by 6 bases and J by 3 bases, with 14 bases between the two germline ends. In germline, CDR1 is MGHRA, CDR2 YSYEKL. The CDR3 consists of 14 residues. This CDR3 reads CASRNRARDTEAFF. The CDR3 nucleotides are TGCGCCAGCAGAAACAGGGCCCGGGACACTGAAGCTTTCTTT.

The V and J genes are TRBV7-2 and TRBJ2-2; D uncertain. The CDR3 sequence is 11 residues long. Germline loops: CDR1 SGHTA, CDR2 FQGNSA. V lost 1 base, J lost 9 bases, and 3 bases lay in between. The DNA for the CDR3 is TGTGCCAGCAGCTTAGTTAGGGAGCTGTTTTTT. It is translated as CASSLVRELFF.

The chain is built from TRBV30 and TRBJ2-1; 12 nucleotides match TRBD2. V trimming: 3 bases; J trimming: 7 bases; junction bases outside the gene matches: 4. This CDR3 region has 14 residues. Germline loops: CDR1 GTSNPN, CDR2 SVGIG (reference sequence). The CDR3 sequence is CAWSRLAGVNEQFF. The CDR3 coding sequence is TGTGCCTGGAGCCGACTAGCGGGGGTAAATGAGCAGTTCTTC.

This chain joins TRBV25-1 and TRBJ2-1, with D possibly being TRBD2 (6 bases). Looked up from germline, CDR1 is MGHDK and CDR2 is SYGVNS. This CDR3 contains 12 residues. V gave up 4 bases and J gave up 7 bases, with 8 bases separating them. The CDR3 loop reads CASSGDWNEQFF. The CDR3 region has the DNA TGTGCCAGCAGTGGGGACTGGAATGAGCAGTTCTTC.

The rearrangement links TRBV7-9 to TRBJ1-2; D perhaps matches TRBD1 (5 bases). The CDR3 consists of 12 residues. V gave up 3 bases and J gave up 4 bases, with 6 bases separating them. CDR1 SEHNR and CDR2 FQNEAQ come from the germline V gene (reference sequence). CDR3 bases: TGTGCCAGCAGCTTCGACAGCTATGGCTACACCTTC. Its protein is CASSFDSYGYTF. Full variable domain (rest looked up from reference TRBV7-9 and TRBJ1-2): DTGVSQNPRHKITKRGQNVTFRCDPISEHNRLYWYRQTLGQGPEFLTYFQNEAQLEKSRLLSDRFSAERPKGSFSTLEIQRTEQGDSAMYLCASSFDSYGYTFGSGTRLTVV.

V usage is TRBV21-1 and J usage is TRBJ1-2. TRBV21-1 is deemed a pseudogene. The CDR3 contains 16 residues. CDR3 in DNA: TGTGCCAGCAGCAAGCACGGGGCCGCCGAGCACTATGGCTACACCTTC. The encoded protein is CASSKHGAAEHYGYTF.

This clone was counted once. The chain couples TRBV7-2 to TRBJ2-7; 10 positions match TRBD2. CDR3 length: 15 residues. Looked up from germline, CDR1 is SGHTA and CDR2 is FQGNSA. The ends lost 5 bases at V and 7 bases at J; junction bases unmatched: 11. CDR3 in DNA: TGTGCCAGCAGCCTAAGAGCGGGGGGGCCTGAGGAGCAGTACTTC. Translating it yields CASSLRAGGPEEQYF.

The gene calls are TRBV19 and TRBJ2-3; D unclear. CDR1 and CDR2 (germline): LNHDA, SQIVND (reference sequence). The V and J ends lost 5 bases and 9 bases respectively, with 12 bases between them. This CDR3 contains 12 residues. The chain's CDR3 is CASSPYADTQYF. The CDR3 DNA follows: TGTGCCAGTAGTCCCTATGCGGACACGCAGTATTTT. Using reference TRBV19 and TRBJ2-3 for the parts outside the CDR3, the full variable domain is DGGITQSPKYLFRKEGQNVTLSCEQNLNHDAMYWYRQDPGQGLRLIYYSQIVNDFQKGDIAEGYSVSREKKESFPLTVTSAQKNPTAFYLCASSPYADTQYFGPGTRLTVL.

The genes are TRBV5-1 and TRBJ2-3; 9 bases agree with TRBD1. Germline V gene sequence: CDR1 SGHRS, CDR2 YFSETQ. CDR3 length: 14 amino acids. V was pared by 4 bases and J by 3 bases, with 3 bases of the junction left unmatched. The CDR3 nucleotides read TGCGCCAGCAGCCCGGACAGGGGAACAGATACGCAGTATTTT. This translates into CASSPDRGTDTQYF.

The CDR3 spells CASSFDGYNSPLHF. The CDR3 DNA reads TGTGCCAGCAGCTTCGACGGGTATAATTCACCCCTCCACTTT. The rearrangement uses TRBV7-9 and TRBJ1-6; no firm D call. Trimming pared 3 bases from V and 4 bases from J, leaving 7 bases between. This CDR3 region has 14 residues. Per germline, CDR1 SEHNR and CDR2 FQNEAQ (reference sequence).

In nucleotides, the CDR3 is TGTGCCAGTAATGGGGGCTATAATAGCAATCAGCCCCAGCATTTT. Its protein product is CASNGGYNSNQPQHF. The chain recombines TRBV19 with TRBJ1-5, with a possible D match to TRBD1 (6 bases). The germline gives CDR1 LNHDA, CDR2 SQIVND (reference sequence). The CDR3 is made up of 15 amino acids. V lost 7 bases and J 0 bases, leaving 13 bases between the germline ends.

The genes are TRBV10-1 and TRBJ1-1; weak D call: TRBD1 (5 bases). Deletions cut 6 bases from V and 3 bases from J, with 8 bases between. Germline V lookup: CDR1 WNHNN, CDR2 SYGVQD (reference sequence). This CDR3 has 12 amino acids. The CDR3 bases are TGCGCCAGCAGATACAGGTACACTGAAGCTTTCTTT. Its protein product is CASRYRYTEAFF.

The chain carries TRBV30 and TRBJ2-4; either TRBD1 or TRBD2 may fit D (5 bases each). CDR1 and CDR2 from the germline V gene are GTSNPN and SVGIG (reference sequence). Between the trimmed V and J ends, which lost 5 bases and 0 bases, there was a span of 11 bases. CDR3 length: 14 residues. DNA of the CDR3: TGTGCCTGGGACCTCGGGACAGCCAAAAACATTCAGTACTTC. Protein: CAWDLGTAKNIQYF.

The rearrangement uses TRBV19 and TRBJ2-2, with D possibly being TRBD2 (6 bases). The CDR3 has 16 residues. CDR1 is LNHDA and CDR2 is SQIVND in the germline V gene (reference sequence). The ends were cut back, 3 bases at V and 8 bases at J, with 19 bases in the middle. In DNA, the CDR3 is TGTGCCAGTAGTATCGATGGGGCCCCGCGGGGTGGGGAGCTGTTTTTT. Translation gives CASSIDGAPRGGELFF.

The J gene is TRBJ1-2, the V gene TRBV27; 7 bases agree with TRBD1. CDR1 and CDR2 from the germline V gene are MNHEY and SMNVEV (reference sequence). V dropped 4 bases and J dropped 2; count of bases not matched to a gene: 7. The CDR3 covers 15 residues. The CDR3 reads CASSSIMTGNYGYTF. In DNA form, the CDR3 reads TGTGCCAGCAGTTCCATAATGACAGGGAACTATGGCTACACCTTC.

V gene TRBV5-4 combines with J gene TRBJ1-2, with 7 nucleotides matching TRBD1. The CDR3 has 15 amino acids. From germline, CDR1 is SGHNT and CDR2 YYREEE (reference sequence). V shed 0 bases and J 7 bases; nucleotides not matched to a gene: 9. The CDR3 here is CASSLAQGQGGGYTF. The CDR3 DNA sequence: TGTGCCAGCAGCTTGGCACAGGGGCAGGGAGGTGGCTACACCTTC.

J is TRBJ1-5 and V is TRBV19; no reliable D call. This CDR3 spans 15 amino acids. Trimming removed 8 bases from V and 2 bases from J, with 16 bases in between. From germline, CDR1 is LNHDA and CDR2 SQIVND (reference sequence). CDR3: CASGRGLPGNQPQHF. The CDR3 DNA is TGTGCCAGTGGAAGAGGGCTTCCGGGCAATCAGCCCCAGCATTTT.

This clone was observed a single time. The chain recombines TRBV4-3 with TRBJ1-4; tentative D call: TRBD1 (6 bases). V dropped 0 bases and J dropped 8 bases, with 13 bases sitting between them. Germline lookup yields CDR1 LGHNA and CDR2 YSLEER. The length of the CDR3 is 15 residues. Here the CDR3 reads CASSQEGGRGEKLFF. In DNA, the CDR3 is TGCGCCAGCAGCCAAGAGGGGGGGCGCGGGGAAAAACTGTTTTTT.

The chain employs TRBV5-5 and TRBJ1-5; D call uncertain. V was clipped by 4 bases and J by 9 bases, with 14 bases between them. This CDR3 has 13 amino acids. Germline assignment: CDR1 SGHKS and CDR2 YYEKEE (reference sequence). The CDR3 protein is CASSSTSITPQHF. The CDR3 DNA sequence: TGTGCCAGCAGCAGTACCTCGATCACGCCCCAGCATTTT. The full variable domain, its missing parts supplied by reference TRBV5-5 and TRBJ1-5, is DAGVTQSPTHLIKTRGQQVTLRCSPISGHKSVSWYQQVLGQGPQFIFQYYEKEERGRGNFPDRFSARQFPNYSSELNVNALLLGDSALYLCASSSTSITPQHFGDGTRLSIL.

The chain links TRBV5-6 to TRBJ2-7, with 7 bases that match TRBD2. Looked up from germline, CDR1 is SGHDT and CDR2 is YYEEEE. This CDR3 contains 13 residues. V dropped 4 bases and J dropped 3; count of bases not matched to a gene: 4. CDR3 sequence: CASSRGGNYEQYF. The CDR3 DNA follows: TGTGCCAGCAGCCGCGGGGGAAACTACGAGCAGTACTTC.

The V gene is TRBV6-5, the J gene TRBJ2-5, with D hard to call. This CDR3 has 13 residues. V shed 7 bases and J shed 5 bases, with 14 bases lying between them. Germline V gene lookup returns CDR1 MNHEY and CDR2 SVGAGI. Here the CDR3 reads CASTRVGPETQYF. For the CDR3, the DNA is TGTGCCAGCACCCGAGTTGGCCCGGAGACCCAGTACTTC.

V gene TRBV7-3 combines with J gene TRBJ1-5; D unclear. Germline V gives CDR1 SGHTA, CDR2 FQGTGA. V was pared by 5 bases and J by 6 bases, with 11 bases between. CDR3 length equals 13 residues. The CDR3 protein is CASSTSHGQPQHF. The CDR3 nucleotides read TGTGCCAGCAGCACTAGTCATGGTCAGCCCCAGCATTTT. Filled out from reference TRBV7-3 and TRBJ1-5, the complete variable domain reads GAGVSQTPSNKVTEKGKYVELRCDPISGHTALYWYRQSLGQGPEFLIYFQGTGAADDSGLPNDRFFAVRPEGSVSTLKIQRTERGDSAVYLCASSTSHGQPQHFGDGTRLSIL.

This clone was detected only once. V gene TRBV9 combines with J gene TRBJ2-4; TRBD2 aligns across 13 bases. Germline-derived CDR1 and CDR2 are SGDLS and YYNGEE. V trimming: 3 bases; J trimming: 9 bases; junction bases outside the gene matches: 12. This CDR3 contains 17 residues. The CDR3 DNA is TGTGCCAGCAGCGGGACCACTAGCGGGGGGGCCGGCGTCATTCAGTACTTC. Protein product: CASSGTTSGGAGVIQYF.

The chain employs TRBV3-1 (or the pseudogene TRBV3-2) and TRBJ1-2; 9 bases are shared with TRBD1. CDR3 length: 15 amino acids. Germline trimming cut 0 bases from V and 7 bases from J; bases unmatched to any gene: 6. Germline V gives CDR1 LGHDT, CDR2 YNNKEL (reference sequence). The CDR3 here is CASSQDDRGMIGYTF. The CDR3 DNA follows: TGTGCCAGCAGCCAAGATGACAGGGGGATGATTGGCTACACCTTC.

This sequence joins TRBV12-3 or TRBV12-4 and TRBJ2-7, with 7 bases matching TRBD2. Unmatched junction bases numbered 4, after V lost 2 bases and J lost 6 bases. The CDR3 runs 13 residues. In DNA, the CDR3 is TGTGCCAGCAGTTTATCCAGGGAGGGCGAGCAGTACTTC. Its translation: CASSLSREGEQYF.